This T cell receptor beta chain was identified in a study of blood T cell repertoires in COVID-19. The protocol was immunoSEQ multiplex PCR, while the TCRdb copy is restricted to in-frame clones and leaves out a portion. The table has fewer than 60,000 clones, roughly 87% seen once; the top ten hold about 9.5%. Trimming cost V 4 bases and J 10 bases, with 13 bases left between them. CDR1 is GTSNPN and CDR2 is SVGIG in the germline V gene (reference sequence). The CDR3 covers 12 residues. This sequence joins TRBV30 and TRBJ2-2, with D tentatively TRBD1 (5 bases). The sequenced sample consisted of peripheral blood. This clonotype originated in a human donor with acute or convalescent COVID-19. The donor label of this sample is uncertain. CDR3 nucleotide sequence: TGTGCCTGGAAATCAGGGTTCGAGGAGCTGTTTTTT. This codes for CAWKSGFEELFF.